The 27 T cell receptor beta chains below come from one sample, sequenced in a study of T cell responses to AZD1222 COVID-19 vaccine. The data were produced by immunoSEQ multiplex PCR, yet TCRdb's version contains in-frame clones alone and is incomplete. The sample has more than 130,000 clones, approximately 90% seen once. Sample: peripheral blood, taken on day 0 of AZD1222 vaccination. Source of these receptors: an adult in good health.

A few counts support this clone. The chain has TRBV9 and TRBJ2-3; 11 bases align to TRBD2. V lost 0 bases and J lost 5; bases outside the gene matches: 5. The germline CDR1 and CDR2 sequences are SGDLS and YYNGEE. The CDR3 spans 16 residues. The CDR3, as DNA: TGTGCCAGCAGCGTAGTTAGCGGGGGGGCTAGAGATACGCAGTATTTT. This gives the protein CASSVVSGGARDTQYF.

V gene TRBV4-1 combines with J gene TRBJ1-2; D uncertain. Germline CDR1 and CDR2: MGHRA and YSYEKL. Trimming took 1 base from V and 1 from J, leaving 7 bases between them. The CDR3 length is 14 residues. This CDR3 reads CASSQGINNYGYTF. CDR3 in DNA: TGCGCCAGCAGCCAAGGGATTAATAACTATGGCTACACCTTC.

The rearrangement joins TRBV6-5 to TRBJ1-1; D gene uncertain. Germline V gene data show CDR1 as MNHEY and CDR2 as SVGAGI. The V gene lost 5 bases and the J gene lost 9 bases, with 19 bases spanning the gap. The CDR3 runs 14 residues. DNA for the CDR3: TGTGCCAGCAGTACCCCGAGGCGGGCGGAAAAAGCTTTCTTT. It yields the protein CASSTPRRAEKAFF.

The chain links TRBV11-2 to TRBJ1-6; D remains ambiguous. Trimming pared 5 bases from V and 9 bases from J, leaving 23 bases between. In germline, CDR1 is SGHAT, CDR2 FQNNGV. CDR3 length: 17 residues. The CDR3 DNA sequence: TGTGCCAGCAGCGAGTATTTCGGACGGTCTGCTGGTTCACCCCTCCACTTT. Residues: CASSEYFGRSAGSPLHF.

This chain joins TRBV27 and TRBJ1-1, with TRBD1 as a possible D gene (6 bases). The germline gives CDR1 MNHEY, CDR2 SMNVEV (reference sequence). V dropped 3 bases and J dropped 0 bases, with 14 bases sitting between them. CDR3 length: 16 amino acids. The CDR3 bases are TGTGCCAGCAGTTTTCTACCAGGACAGCTGAACACTGAAGCTTTCTTT. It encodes CASSFLPGQLNTEAFF.

In DNA, the CDR3 is TGTGCCAGCAGCCGAAGTAGCGGGGTTTTGGATGAGCAGTTCTTC. Translated: CASSRSSGVLDEQFF. The chain has TRBV21-1 and TRBJ2-1; the D call of TRBD2 is as the table states it, not checked on the DNA. TRBV21-1 is recorded as a pseudogene. CDR3 length equals 15 residues.

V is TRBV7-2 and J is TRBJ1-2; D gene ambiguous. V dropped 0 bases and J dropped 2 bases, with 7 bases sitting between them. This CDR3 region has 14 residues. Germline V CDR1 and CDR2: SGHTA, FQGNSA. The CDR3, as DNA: TGTGCCAGCAGCTTAGCAACCGCGAACTATGGCTACACCTTC. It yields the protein CASSLATANYGYTF.

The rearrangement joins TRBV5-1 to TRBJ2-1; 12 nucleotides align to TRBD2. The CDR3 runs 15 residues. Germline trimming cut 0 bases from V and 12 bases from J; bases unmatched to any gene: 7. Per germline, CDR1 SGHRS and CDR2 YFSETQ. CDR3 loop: CASSLASASGGAQFF. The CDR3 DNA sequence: TGCGCCAGCAGCTTGGCGTCGGCTAGCGGGGGGGCGCAGTTCTTC. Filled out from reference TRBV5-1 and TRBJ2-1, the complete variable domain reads KAGVTQTPRYLIKTRGQQVTLSCSPISGHRSVSWYQQTPGQGLQFLFEYFSETQRNKGNFPGRFSGRQFSNSRSEMNVSTLELGDSALYLCASSLASASGGAQFFGPGTRLTVL.

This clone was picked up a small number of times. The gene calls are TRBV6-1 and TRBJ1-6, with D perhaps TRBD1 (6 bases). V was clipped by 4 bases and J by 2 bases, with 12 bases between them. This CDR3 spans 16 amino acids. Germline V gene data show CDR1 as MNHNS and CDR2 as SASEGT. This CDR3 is CASSAVQGPYNSPLHF. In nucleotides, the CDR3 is TGTGCCAGCAGTGCTGTACAGGGCCCCTATAATTCACCCCTCCACTTT.

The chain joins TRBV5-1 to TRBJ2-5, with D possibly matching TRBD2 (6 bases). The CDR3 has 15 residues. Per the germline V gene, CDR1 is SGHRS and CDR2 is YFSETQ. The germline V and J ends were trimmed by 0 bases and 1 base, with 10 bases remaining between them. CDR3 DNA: TGCGCCAGCAGCTTGGTAGGACTAACCCAAGAGACCCAGTACTTC. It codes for CASSLVGLTQETQYF.

The CDR3 bases are TGTGCCAGCTGGGCGGGTAGAATCATGAACACTGAAGCTTTCTTT. Residues: CASWAGRIMNTEAFF. The rearrangement uses TRBV7-8 and TRBJ1-1; D gene unclear. Germline CDR1 and CDR2: SGHVS and FQNEAQ. V lost 8 bases and J 0 bases, leaving 16 bases between the germline ends. The CDR3 contains 15 residues.

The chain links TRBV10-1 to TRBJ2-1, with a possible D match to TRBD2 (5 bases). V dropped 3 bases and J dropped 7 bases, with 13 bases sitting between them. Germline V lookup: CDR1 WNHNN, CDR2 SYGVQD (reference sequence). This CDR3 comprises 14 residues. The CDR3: CASSEKGSPNEQFF. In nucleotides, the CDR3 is TGCGCCAGCAGTGAAAAAGGGAGTCCAAATGAGCAGTTCTTC.

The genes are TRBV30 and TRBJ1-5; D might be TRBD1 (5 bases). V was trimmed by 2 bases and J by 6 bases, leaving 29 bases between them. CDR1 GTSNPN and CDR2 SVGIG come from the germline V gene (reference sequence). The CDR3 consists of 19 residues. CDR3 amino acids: CAWSNSPDSTDIYTQPQHF. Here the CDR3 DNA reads TGTGCCTGGAGTAACTCTCCGGACTCGACGGACATTTACACTCAGCCCCAGCATTTT.

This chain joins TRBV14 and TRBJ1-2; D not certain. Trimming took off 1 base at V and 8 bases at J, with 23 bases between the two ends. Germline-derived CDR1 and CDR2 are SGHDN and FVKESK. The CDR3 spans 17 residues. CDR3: CASSQVFWTGKPGGYTF. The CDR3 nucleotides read TGTGCCAGCAGCCAAGTATTCTGGACCGGAAAACCGGGGGGCTACACCTTC.

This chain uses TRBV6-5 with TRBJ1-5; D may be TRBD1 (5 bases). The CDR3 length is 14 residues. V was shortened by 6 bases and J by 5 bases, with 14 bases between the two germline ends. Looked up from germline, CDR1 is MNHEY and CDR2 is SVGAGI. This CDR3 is CASSVDRRYQPQHF. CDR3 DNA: TGTGCCAGCAGCGTTGACAGAAGATATCAGCCCCAGCATTTT.

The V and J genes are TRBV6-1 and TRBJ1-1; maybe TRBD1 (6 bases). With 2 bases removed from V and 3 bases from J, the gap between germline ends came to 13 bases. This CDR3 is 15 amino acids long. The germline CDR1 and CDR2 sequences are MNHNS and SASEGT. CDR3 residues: CASSEIGGGHTEAFF. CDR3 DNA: TGTGCCAGCAGTGAAATCGGTGGGGGGCACACTGAAGCTTTCTTT.

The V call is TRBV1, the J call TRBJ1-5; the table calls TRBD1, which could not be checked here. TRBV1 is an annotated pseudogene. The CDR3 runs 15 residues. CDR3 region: CTSSFIRQGWISQHF. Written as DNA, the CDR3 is TGCACCAGCAGCTTTATCAGACAGGGGTGGATTTCCCAGCATTTT.

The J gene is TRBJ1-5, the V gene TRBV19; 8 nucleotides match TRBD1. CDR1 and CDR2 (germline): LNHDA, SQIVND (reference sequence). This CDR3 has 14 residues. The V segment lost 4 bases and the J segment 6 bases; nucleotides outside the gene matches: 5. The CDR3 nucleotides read TGTGCCAGTAGTAGACAGGGGAGGGCTCAGCCCCAGCATTTT. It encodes CASSRQGRAQPQHF.

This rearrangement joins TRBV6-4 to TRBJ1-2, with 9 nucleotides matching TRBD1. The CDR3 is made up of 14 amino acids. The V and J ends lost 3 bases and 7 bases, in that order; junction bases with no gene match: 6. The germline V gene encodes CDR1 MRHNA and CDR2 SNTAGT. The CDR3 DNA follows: TGTGCCAGCAGTGATCCGGGACAGGGTGTTGGCTACACCTTC. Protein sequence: CASSDPGQGVGYTF.

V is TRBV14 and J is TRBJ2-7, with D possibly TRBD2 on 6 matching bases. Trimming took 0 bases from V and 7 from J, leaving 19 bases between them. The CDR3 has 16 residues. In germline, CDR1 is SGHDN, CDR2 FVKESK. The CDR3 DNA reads TGTGCCAGCAGCCAAGAAACAGGCCTGGGACTGGGAGAGCAGTACTTC. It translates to CASSQETGLGLGEQYF.

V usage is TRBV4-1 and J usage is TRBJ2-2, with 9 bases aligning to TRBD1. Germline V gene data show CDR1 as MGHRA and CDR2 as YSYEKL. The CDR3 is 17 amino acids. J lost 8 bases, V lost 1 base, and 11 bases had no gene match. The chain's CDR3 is CASSQGTGTGRAGELFF. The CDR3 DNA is TGCGCCAGCAGCCAAGGGACCGGGACAGGGAGGGCTGGGGAGCTGTTTTTT.

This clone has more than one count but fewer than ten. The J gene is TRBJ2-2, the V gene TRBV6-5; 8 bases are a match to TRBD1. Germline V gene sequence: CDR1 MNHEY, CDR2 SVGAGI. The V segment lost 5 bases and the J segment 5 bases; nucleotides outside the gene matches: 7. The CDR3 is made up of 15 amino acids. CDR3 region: CASSRQGAFTGELFF. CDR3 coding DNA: TGTGCCAGCAGTAGGCAGGGGGCTTTTACCGGGGAGCTGTTTTTT.

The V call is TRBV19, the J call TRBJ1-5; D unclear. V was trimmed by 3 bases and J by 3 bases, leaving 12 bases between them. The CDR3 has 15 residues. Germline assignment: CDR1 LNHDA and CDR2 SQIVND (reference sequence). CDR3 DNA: TGTGCCAGTAGTATCTCCCGGGTCCTCAATCAGCCCCAGCATTTT. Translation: CASSISRVLNQPQHF.

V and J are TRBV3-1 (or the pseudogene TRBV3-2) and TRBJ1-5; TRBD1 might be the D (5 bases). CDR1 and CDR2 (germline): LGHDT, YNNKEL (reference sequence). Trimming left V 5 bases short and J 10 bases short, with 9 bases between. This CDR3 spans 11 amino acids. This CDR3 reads CASSGQGPQHF. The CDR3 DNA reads TGTGCCAGCAGCGGTCAGGGCCCCCAGCATTTT.

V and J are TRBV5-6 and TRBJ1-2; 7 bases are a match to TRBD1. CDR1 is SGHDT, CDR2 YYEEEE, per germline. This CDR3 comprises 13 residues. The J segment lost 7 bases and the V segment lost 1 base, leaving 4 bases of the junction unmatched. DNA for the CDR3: TGTGCCAGCAGCTTGAGGGCAGGGGGTGGCTACACCTTC. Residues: CASSLRAGGGYTF.

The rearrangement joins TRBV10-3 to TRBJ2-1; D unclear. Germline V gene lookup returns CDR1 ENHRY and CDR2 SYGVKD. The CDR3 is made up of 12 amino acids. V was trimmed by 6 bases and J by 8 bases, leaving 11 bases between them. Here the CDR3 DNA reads TGTGCCATCAGCGAGAGTTGGGATGAGCAGTTCTTC. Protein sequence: CAISESWDEQFF.

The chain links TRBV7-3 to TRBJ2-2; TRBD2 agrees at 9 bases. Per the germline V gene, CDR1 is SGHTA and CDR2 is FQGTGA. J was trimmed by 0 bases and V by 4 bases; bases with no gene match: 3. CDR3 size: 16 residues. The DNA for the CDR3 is TGTGCCAGCAGCTCCCGACTAGCGGCGAACACCGGGGAGCTGTTTTTT. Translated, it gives CASSSRLAANTGELFF.